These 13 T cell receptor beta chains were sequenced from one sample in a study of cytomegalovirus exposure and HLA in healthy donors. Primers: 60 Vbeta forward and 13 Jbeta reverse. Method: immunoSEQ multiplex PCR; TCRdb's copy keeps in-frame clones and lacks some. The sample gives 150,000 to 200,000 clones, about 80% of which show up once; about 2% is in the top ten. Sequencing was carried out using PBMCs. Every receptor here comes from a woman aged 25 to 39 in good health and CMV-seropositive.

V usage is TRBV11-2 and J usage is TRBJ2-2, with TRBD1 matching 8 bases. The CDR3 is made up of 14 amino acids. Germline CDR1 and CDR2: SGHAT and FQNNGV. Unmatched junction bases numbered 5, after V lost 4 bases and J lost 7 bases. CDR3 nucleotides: TGTGCCAGCAGCTCTCAGGGGGCCGGCGGGGAGCTGTTTTTT. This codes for CASSSQGAGGELFF.

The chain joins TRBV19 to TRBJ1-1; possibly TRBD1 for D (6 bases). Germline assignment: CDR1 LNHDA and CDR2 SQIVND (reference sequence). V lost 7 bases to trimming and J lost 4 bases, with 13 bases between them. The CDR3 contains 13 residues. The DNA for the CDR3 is TGTGCCAGTAAAAAACAGGGAGCCACTGAAGCTTTCTTT. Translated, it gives CASKKQGATEAFF.

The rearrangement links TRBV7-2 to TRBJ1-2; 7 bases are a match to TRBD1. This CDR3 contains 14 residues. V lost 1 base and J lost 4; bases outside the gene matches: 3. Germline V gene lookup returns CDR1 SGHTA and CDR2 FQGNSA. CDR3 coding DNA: TGTGCCAGCAGCTTAGGGGGGACAGTCTATGGCTACACCTTC. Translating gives CASSLGGTVYGYTF.

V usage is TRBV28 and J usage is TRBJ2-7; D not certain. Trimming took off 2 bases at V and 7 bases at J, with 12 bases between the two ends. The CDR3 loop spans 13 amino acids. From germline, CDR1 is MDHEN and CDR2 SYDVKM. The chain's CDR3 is CASSLNPLGEQYF. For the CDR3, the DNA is TGTGCCAGCAGTTTAAACCCTCTCGGGGAGCAGTACTTC.

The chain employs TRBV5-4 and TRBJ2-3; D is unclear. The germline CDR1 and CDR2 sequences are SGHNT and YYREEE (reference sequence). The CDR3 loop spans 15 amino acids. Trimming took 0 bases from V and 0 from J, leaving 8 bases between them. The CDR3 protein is CASSLGLSSTDTQYF. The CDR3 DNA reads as TGTGCCAGCAGCTTGGGACTCTCCAGCACAGATACGCAGTATTTT.

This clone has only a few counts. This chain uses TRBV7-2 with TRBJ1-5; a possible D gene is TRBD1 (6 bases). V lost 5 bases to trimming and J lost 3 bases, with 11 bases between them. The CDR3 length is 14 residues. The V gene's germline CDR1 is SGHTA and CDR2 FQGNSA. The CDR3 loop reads CASSVTGLNQPQHF. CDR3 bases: TGTGCCAGCAGCGTAACAGGGCTCAATCAGCCCCAGCATTTT.

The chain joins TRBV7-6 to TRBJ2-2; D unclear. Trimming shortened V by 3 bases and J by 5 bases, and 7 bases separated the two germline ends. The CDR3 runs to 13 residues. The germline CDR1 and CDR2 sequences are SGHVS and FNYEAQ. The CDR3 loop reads CASSLHETGELFF. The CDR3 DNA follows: TGTGCCAGCAGCTTGCACGAGACCGGGGAGCTGTTTTTT.

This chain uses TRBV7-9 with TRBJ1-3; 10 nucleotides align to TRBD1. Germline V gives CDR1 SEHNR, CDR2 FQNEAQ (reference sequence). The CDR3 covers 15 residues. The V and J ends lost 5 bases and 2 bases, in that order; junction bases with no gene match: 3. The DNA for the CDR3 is TGTGCCAGCAGCCCCGGGACAGGGGCTGGAAACACCATATATTTT. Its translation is CASSPGTGAGNTIYF.

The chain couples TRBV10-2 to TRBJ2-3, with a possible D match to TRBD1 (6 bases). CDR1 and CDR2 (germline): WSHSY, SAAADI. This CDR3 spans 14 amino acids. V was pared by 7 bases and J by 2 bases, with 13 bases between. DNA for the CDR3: TGCGCCAGCAACCCGACAGGTTCCACAGATACGCAGTATTTT. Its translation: CASNPTGSTDTQYF.

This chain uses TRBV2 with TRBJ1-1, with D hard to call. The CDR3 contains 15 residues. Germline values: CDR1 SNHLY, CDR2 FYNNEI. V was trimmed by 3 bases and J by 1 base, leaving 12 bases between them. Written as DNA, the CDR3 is TGTGCCAGCAGTGATCAGAGGCCCAGGAACACTGAAGCTTTCTTT. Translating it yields CASSDQRPRNTEAFF. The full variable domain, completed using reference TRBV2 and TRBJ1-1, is EPEVTQTPSHQVTQMGQEVILRCVPISNHLYFYWYRQILGQKVEFLVSFYNNEISEKSEIFDDQFSVERPDGSNFTLKIRSTKLEDSAMYFCASSDQRPRNTEAFFGQGTRLTVV.

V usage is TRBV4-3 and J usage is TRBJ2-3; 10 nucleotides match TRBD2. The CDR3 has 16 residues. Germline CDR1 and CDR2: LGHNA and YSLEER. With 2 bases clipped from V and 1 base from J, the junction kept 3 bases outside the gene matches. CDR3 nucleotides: TGCGCCAGCAGCCAACTTGGACTAGCGGGCACAGATACGCAGTATTTT. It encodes CASSQLGLAGTDTQYF.

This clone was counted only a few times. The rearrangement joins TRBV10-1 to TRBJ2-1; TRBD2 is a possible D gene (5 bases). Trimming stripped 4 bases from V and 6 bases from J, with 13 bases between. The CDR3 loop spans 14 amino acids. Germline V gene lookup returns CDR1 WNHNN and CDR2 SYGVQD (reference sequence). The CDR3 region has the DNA TGCGCCAGCAGTGCCCGGGGAAAGATCAATGAGCAGTTCTTC. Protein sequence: CASSARGKINEQFF.

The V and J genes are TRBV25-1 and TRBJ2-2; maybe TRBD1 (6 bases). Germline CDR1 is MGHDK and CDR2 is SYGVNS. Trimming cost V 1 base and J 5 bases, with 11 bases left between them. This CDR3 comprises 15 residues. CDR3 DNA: TGTGCCAGCAGTGAATCGACAGGCGAGACCGGGGAGCTGTTTTTT. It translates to CASSESTGETGELFF.